This TCR beta chain was obtained from a study of T-cell reconstitution after alpha-beta-depleted transplantation in children. Findings of the study overall: Once a year had passed after transplant, T-cell counts and diversity came mostly from newly produced T cells.

This clonotype was found many times. Its antigen is currently unknown. J was trimmed by 2 bases and V by 5 bases; bases with no gene match: 7. There are 17 residues in the CDR3. A TCRbeta library incorporating unique molecular identifiers was prepared. TCRdb analysed the PCR reads with MiXCR anew, one entry per CDR3 protein. The data show about 220,000 distinct CDR3 sequences, with roughly 18% seen just once and 43% held by the top ten. This chain connects TRBV12-3 or TRBV12-4 to TRBJ2-6, with 9 bases matching TRBD1. The material sequenced was PBMCs, mostly from graft donor cells, taken 360 days after TCRalphabeta/CD19-depleted stem cell transplant. The receptor was derived from a male patient aged 2-9 years who had a stem cell transplant for acute lymphoblastic leukemia, so the T cells may come from the graft donor. CDR3 protein: CASSTGTGRTGANVLTF. As DNA, the CDR3 is TGTGCCAGCAGTACCGGGACAGGGAGGACTGGGGCCAACGTCCTGACTTTC.